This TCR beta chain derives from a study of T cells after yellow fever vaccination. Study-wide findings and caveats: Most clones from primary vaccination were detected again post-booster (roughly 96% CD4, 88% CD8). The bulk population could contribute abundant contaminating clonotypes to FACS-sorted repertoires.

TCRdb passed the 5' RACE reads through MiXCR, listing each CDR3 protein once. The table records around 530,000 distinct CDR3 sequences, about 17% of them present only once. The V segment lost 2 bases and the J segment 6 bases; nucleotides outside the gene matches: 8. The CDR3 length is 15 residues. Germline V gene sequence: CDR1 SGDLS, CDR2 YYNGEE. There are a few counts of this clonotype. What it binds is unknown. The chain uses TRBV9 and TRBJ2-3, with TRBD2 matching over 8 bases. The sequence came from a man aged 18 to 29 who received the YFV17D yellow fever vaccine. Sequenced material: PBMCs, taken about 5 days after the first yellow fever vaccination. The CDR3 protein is CASSVFLAGADTQYF. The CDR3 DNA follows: TGTGCCAGCAGCGTTTTTCTAGCGGGTGCGGATACGCAGTATTTT.